The 30 T cell receptor beta chains below all came from one sample that was sequenced in a study of blood T cell repertoires in COVID-19. Generated by immunoSEQ multiplex PCR, the TCRdb table keeps only in-frame clones and is missing some. Of more than 110,000 clones in the sample, around 80% were seen once. Material: PBMCs or T cells enriched from blood (not recorded which). The receptor set was obtained from a woman between 50 and 59 years old who had recovered from COVID-19.

V is TRBV12-5 and J is TRBJ1-2; tentatively, D is TRBD1 (5 bases). CDR3 length: 13 residues. V lost 1 base to trimming and J lost 7 bases, with 10 bases between them. In germline, CDR1 is LGHNT, CDR2 FRNRAP. The CDR3 is CASGLADSSGYTF. For the CDR3, the DNA is TGTGCTAGTGGTTTGGCAGACAGTTCTGGCTACACCTTC.

The V call is TRBV19, the J call TRBJ1-1; D not certain. Trimming shortened V by 1 base and J by 1 base, and 4 bases separated the two germline ends. Germline loops: CDR1 LNHDA, CDR2 SQIVND (reference sequence). CDR3 length: 13 amino acids. CDR3 nucleotide sequence: TGTGCCAGTAGTATAGGGCCGAACACTGAAGCTTTCTTT. Translation gives CASSIGPNTEAFF.

V usage is TRBV28 and J usage is TRBJ1-4; D gene ambiguous. V was trimmed by 1 base and J by 0 bases, leaving 9 bases between them. The CDR3 loop spans 16 amino acids. Germline CDR1 MDHEN, CDR2 SYDVKM. CDR3 nucleotides: TGTGCCAGCAGTTTATACACAGATTCAACTAATGAAAAACTGTTTTTT. Translating gives CASSLYTDSTNEKLFF.

This chain joins TRBV5-1 and TRBJ2-5; D is perhaps TRBD2 (5 bases). The V gene lost 8 bases and the J gene lost 1 base, with 6 bases spanning the gap. Germline CDR1 reads SGHRS; CDR2 reads YFSETQ. CDR3 length equals 11 residues. The CDR3 DNA reads as TGCGCCAGTGGACTCCAAGAGACCCAGTACTTC. Its protein is CASGLQETQYF.

In its sample, this clone was seen a few times. The CDR3 sequence is CAISESQERQETQYF. The CDR3 DNA reads as TGTGCCATCAGTGAGTCCCAGGAACGCCAAGAGACCCAGTACTTC. The chain joins TRBV10-3 to TRBJ2-5; D is uncertain. The V end was cut by 0 bases, the J end by 1 base, with 9 bases between. In germline, CDR1 is ENHRY, CDR2 SYGVKD. CDR3 length equals 15 residues.

The CDR3 DNA follows: TGTGCCAGCAGCCAGGGGGCAGTCTACCCAAAAGATTCACCCCTCCACTTT. Translation: CASSQGAVYPKDSPLHF. J is TRBJ1-6 and V is TRBV4-2, with D maybe TRBD1 (6 bases). This CDR3 has 17 residues. Per the germline V gene, CDR1 is LGHNA and CDR2 is YNFKEQ. The V and J ends lost 3 bases and 8 bases respectively, with 20 bases between them.

The chain has TRBV5-1 and TRBJ2-3; 9 bases agree with TRBD2. With V trimmed by 3 bases and J by 1 base, 3 bases remained unmatched. Germline values: CDR1 SGHRS, CDR2 YFSETQ. The CDR3 is 15 residues long. The CDR3 sequence: CASSWQRGGTDTQYF. The CDR3 region has the DNA TGCGCCAGCAGCTGGCAGCGGGGGGGCACAGATACGCAGTATTTT.

The chain carries TRBV5-1 and TRBJ1-2; 11 bases are shared with TRBD1. Germline V CDR1 and CDR2: SGHRS, YFSETQ. The CDR3 has 16 amino acids. Trimming cost V 4 bases and J 2 bases; bases outside gene matches: 7. The CDR3 DNA reads TGCGCCAGCAGCCCATACGGACAGGGGGCGAACTATGGCTACACCTTC. Encoded protein: CASSPYGQGANYGYTF.

The chain links TRBV18 to TRBJ1-1; 7 bases are a match to TRBD1. Germline V gives CDR1 KGHSH, CDR2 LQKENI. With 4 bases clipped from V and 3 bases from J, the junction kept 2 bases outside the gene matches. The CDR3 length is 13 residues. CDR3 in amino acids: CASSLGQDTEAFF. CDR3 nucleotide sequence: TGTGCCAGCTCACTTGGACAGGACACTGAAGCTTTCTTT.

This chain uses TRBV15 with TRBJ1-5; 7 positions match TRBD1. Germline lookup yields CDR1 LNHNV and CDR2 YYDKDF (reference sequence). The CDR3 has 15 amino acids. Unmatched junction bases numbered 4, after V lost 0 bases and J lost 5 bases. The CDR3 DNA reads TGTGCCACCAGCAGAGATCAAGGGGGCTATCAGCCCCAGCATTTT. Protein: CATSRDQGGYQPQHF.

The chain uses TRBV24-1 and TRBJ2-1; tentative D call: TRBD2 (6 bases). V was pared by 3 bases and J by 11 bases, with 19 bases between. The CDR3 runs 15 residues. Germline CDR1 reads KGHDR; CDR2 reads SFDVKD. In DNA, the CDR3 is TGTGCCACCAGTGATCCCGGGGGACCCGGGATGAAGCAGTTCTTC. Protein: CATSDPGGPGMKQFF.

The J gene is TRBJ2-5, the V gene TRBV27; TRBD2 agrees at 11 bases. The V gene's germline CDR1 is MNHEY and CDR2 SMNVEV (reference sequence). Germline trimming cut 3 bases from V and 2 bases from J; bases unmatched to any gene: 8. The CDR3 extends over 17 amino acids. The CDR3 bases are TGTGCCAGCAGTTTTGGGCTAGCGGGGGGTGGACAAGAGACCCAGTACTTC. Protein sequence: CASSFGLAGGGQETQYF.

The gene calls are TRBV29-1 and TRBJ2-2; 7 bases line up with TRBD1. CDR1 is SQVTM, CDR2 ANQGSEA, per germline. Trimming at V came to 6 bases and at J to 0 bases, leaving 7 bases not matched to a gene. This CDR3 has 15 amino acids. CDR3 in DNA: TGCAGCGTGCTATCCCAGGGGGCGAACACCGGGGAGCTGTTTTTT. The encoded protein is CSVLSQGANTGELFF.

The chain uses TRBV15 and TRBJ1-2; 8 bases agree with TRBD1. Trimming cost V 3 bases and J 1 base; bases outside gene matches: 1. The germline V gene has CDR1 LNHNV and CDR2 YYDKDF (reference sequence). This CDR3 spans 14 amino acids. CDR3 sequence (DNA): TGTGCCACCAGCAGGGACAGGGTTAACTATGGCTACACCTTC. It translates to CATSRDRVNYGYTF.

The chain carries TRBV27 and TRBJ2-7; the match to TRBD2 covers 8 bases. The CDR3 runs to 13 residues. Germline CDR1 and CDR2: MNHEY and SMNVEV (reference sequence). V was pared by 2 bases and J by 9 bases, with 6 bases of the junction left unmatched. CDR3 sequence reads: CASSLERGYSQYF. The CDR3 DNA is TGTGCCAGCAGTTTAGAGCGGGGGTATTCGCAGTACTTC.

Note on this clone: The sample carries other DNA sequences with the same CDR3. V gene TRBV5-6 combines with J gene TRBJ2-1; D is uncertain. CDR1 is SGHDT, CDR2 YYEEEE, per germline. The CDR3 runs 12 residues. Trimming stripped 0 bases from V and 5 bases from J, with 3 bases between. CDR3 sequence: CASSLANNEQFF. The CDR3 DNA is TGTGCCAGCAGCTTGGCTAACAATGAGCAGTTCTTC.

The V call is TRBV10-1, the J call TRBJ2-2; 7 bases fit TRBD2. V lost 2 bases and J lost 1; bases outside the gene matches: 10. CDR1 is WNHNN, CDR2 SYGVQD, per germline (reference sequence). CDR3 size: 18 residues. CDR3 sequence reads: CASSETKWRGKNTGELFF. CDR3 coding DNA: TGCGCCAGCAGTGAGACAAAATGGCGGGGGAAGAACACCGGGGAGCTGTTTTTT.

The V gene is TRBV5-6, the J gene TRBJ2-3; D remains unclear. This CDR3 region has 11 residues. From germline, CDR1 is SGHDT and CDR2 YYEEEE. V was cut by 3 bases and J by 5 bases, with 4 bases left in between. The CDR3 loop reads CASSSRDTQYF. CDR3 nucleotide sequence: TGTGCCAGCAGCTCTCGAGATACGCAGTATTTT.

V gene TRBV19 combines with J gene TRBJ1-4; D is unclear. V lost 5 bases and J lost 3, with 10 bases in between. Germline V gene lookup returns CDR1 LNHDA and CDR2 SQIVND (reference sequence). The CDR3 runs to 14 residues. CDR3 amino acids: CASSPSGANEKLFF. CDR3 nucleotide sequence: TGTGCCAGTAGTCCATCCGGAGCTAATGAAAAACTGTTTTTT.

The rearrangement links TRBV9 to TRBJ2-7; 10 nucleotides match TRBD2. This CDR3 contains 15 residues. J lost 3 bases, V lost 0 bases, and 3 bases had no gene match. Germline CDR1 and CDR2: SGDLS and YYNGEE. The CDR3 DNA follows: TGTGCCAGCAGCGTAGGGACTAGCGGAAACTACGAGCAGTACTTC. Its protein product is CASSVGTSGNYEQYF. Complete variable domain (other parts from reference TRBV9 and TRBJ2-7): DSGVTQTPKHLITATGQRVTLRCSPRSGDLSVYWYQQSLDQGLQFLIQYYNGEERAKGNILERFSAQQFPDLHSELNLSSLELGDSALYFCASSVGTSGNYEQYFGPGTRLTVT.

The J gene is TRBJ2-3, the V gene TRBV7-9, with D possibly TRBD2 on 6 matching bases. With 5 bases removed from V and 3 bases from J, the gap between germline ends came to 12 bases. Germline CDR1 is SEHNR and CDR2 is FQNEAQ (reference sequence). The CDR3 runs to 14 residues. CDR3 DNA: TGTGCCAGCAGCCGGGACTCTCAGACAGATACGCAGTATTTT. Translating it yields CASSRDSQTDTQYF.

The chain links TRBV19 to TRBJ1-2; D perhaps matches TRBD1 (5 bases). V lost 6 bases and J 4 bases, leaving 18 bases between the germline ends. Per germline, CDR1 LNHDA and CDR2 SQIVND (reference sequence). CDR3 length: 15 residues. The CDR3 is CASSLPSGGGYGYTF. The CDR3 DNA reads as TGTGCCAGTAGCCTCCCTAGTGGGGGAGGCTATGGCTACACCTTC. The whole variable domain, remainder taken from reference TRBV19 and TRBJ1-2, is DGGITQSPKYLFRKEGQNVTLSCEQNLNHDAMYWYRQDPGQGLRLIYYSQIVNDFQKGDIAEGYSVSREKKESFPLTVTSAQKNPTAFYLCASSLPSGGGYGYTFGSGTRLTVV.

The chain links TRBV24-1 to TRBJ1-1; unclear D gene. CDR1 is KGHDR, CDR2 SFDVKD, per germline. Trimming left V 3 bases short and J 2 bases short, with 9 bases between. This CDR3 has 14 amino acids. This chain's CDR3 is CATSDHDGNTEAFF. CDR3 in DNA: TGTGCCACCAGTGATCATGATGGCAACACTGAAGCTTTCTTT.

The V gene is TRBV5-4, the J gene TRBJ2-2; weak D call: TRBD1 (6 bases). This CDR3 has 18 residues. Germline CDR1 is SGHNT and CDR2 is YYREEE (reference sequence). The V and J ends lost 2 bases and 3 bases respectively, with 20 bases between them. CDR3 residues: CASSLGGRQGADTGELFF. The CDR3 DNA follows: TGTGCCAGCAGCTTAGGGGGACGCCAGGGAGCCGACACCGGGGAGCTGTTTTTT.

CDR3 bases: TGTGCCAGTAGTATCGACACCGTAAGGACAGATACGCAGTATTTT. As protein: CASSIDTVRTDTQYF. The chain uses TRBV19 and TRBJ2-3; D is unresolved. Per germline, CDR1 LNHDA and CDR2 SQIVND (reference sequence). Trimming stripped 3 bases from V and 3 bases from J, with 13 bases between. The CDR3 is 15 amino acids.

The rearrangement uses TRBV7-9 and TRBJ1-1; tentative D call: TRBD1 (6 bases). The CDR3 totals 18 residues. The germline V and J ends were trimmed by 5 bases and 0 bases, with 22 bases remaining between them. Germline V CDR1 and CDR2: SEHNR, FQNEAQ (reference sequence). CDR3 protein: CASSRVLQGRWMNTEAFF. CDR3 nucleotide sequence: TGTGCCAGCAGCCGGGTCCTACAGGGTCGCTGGATGAACACTGAAGCTTTCTTT. Complete variable domain (other parts from reference TRBV7-9 and TRBJ1-1): DTGVSQNPRHKITKRGQNVTFRCDPISEHNRLYWYRQTLGQGPEFLTYFQNEAQLEKSRLLSDRFSAERPKGSFSTLEIQRTEQGDSAMYLCASSRVLQGRWMNTEAFFGQGTRLTVV.

The rearrangement links TRBV3-1 (or the pseudogene TRBV3-2) to TRBJ2-3, with 10 bases matching TRBD2. The CDR3 has 15 residues. Trimming took 6 bases from V and 6 from J; bases not matched to a gene: 9. Germline assignment: CDR1 LGHDT and CDR2 YNNKEL (reference sequence). CDR3 protein: CASRAGTSAPDTQYF. The CDR3 DNA reads TGTGCCAGCAGGGCCGGGACTAGCGCACCGGATACGCAGTATTTT.

This clone ranks as medium-sized (0.01 to 0.1%). V is TRBV6-4 and J is TRBJ2-2, with D tentatively TRBD1 (5 bases). Per germline, CDR1 MRHNA and CDR2 SNTAGT. Trimming removed 3 bases from V and 3 bases from J, with 8 bases in between. This CDR3 comprises 14 residues. This CDR3 is CASSEGDDTGELFF. CDR3 bases: TGTGCCAGCAGTGAAGGGGATGACACCGGGGAGCTGTTTTTT.

J is TRBJ2-7 and V is TRBV28; D perhaps matches TRBD2 (6 bases). The germline V gene has CDR1 MDHEN and CDR2 SYDVKM. The ends were cut back, 2 bases at V and 5 bases at J, with 16 bases in the middle. The CDR3 length is 15 residues. The CDR3 is CASSLGRLVRDEQYF. DNA for the CDR3: TGTGCCAGCAGTTTAGGGCGACTAGTGAGGGACGAGCAGTACTTC.

This chain links TRBV6-2 or TRBV6-3 with TRBJ1-6; TRBD1 matches 7 bases. The CDR3 totals 14 residues. Unmatched junction bases numbered 10, after V lost 7 bases and J lost 10 bases. Germline lookup yields CDR1 MNHEY and CDR2 SVGEGT. CDR3 sequence (DNA): TGTGCCAGCACCCCTTCAGGGGGTAGCTCACCCCTCCACTTT. Its protein is CASTPSGGSSPLHF.